The rows below give T cell receptor beta chains drawn from one sample of a study of beta chain features in type 1 diabetes. Libraries were prepared by immunoSEQ multiplex PCR; TCRdb keeps only in-frame clonotypes and omits some of them. Among around 340,000 clones listed, roughly 8% were seen once. The specimen sequenced was central memory CD4+ T cells from blood. The source of these receptors is a woman aged 18-35 years in good health. CDR3s include the opening cysteine and the closing phenylalanine or tryptophan. A D gene is named only where the DNA matches it firmly. The size of a clone is reported for some rows only, either as once, few or many, or as a class for expanded clones.

cdr3_aa: CASSFRMGTNEKLFF
cdr3_nt: TGTGCCAGCAGTTTTAGGATGGGAACTAATGAAAAACTGTTTTTT
j_call: TRBJ1-4
v_call: TRBV27
d_call: NA
clone_size: NA
cdr3_length: 15

cdr3_aa: CASSPGPSFSSGANVLTF
cdr3_nt: TGTGCCAGCAGCCCTGGCCCCTCCTTTTCCTCTGGGGCCAACGTCCTGACTTTC
j_call: TRBJ2-6
v_call: TRBV7-9
d_call: NA
clone_size: NA
cdr3_length: 18

cdr3_aa: CASSPPGLAGAGEQYF
cdr3_nt: TGTGCCAGCAGCCCTCCGGGACTAGCGGGAGCAGGCGAGCAGTACTTC
j_call: TRBJ2-7
v_call: TRBV7-2
d_call: TRBD2
clone_size: few
cdr3_length: 16

cdr3_aa: CASSIAGTGLGYTF
cdr3_nt: TGTGCCAGCAGCATAGCGGGCACAGGGTTGGGCTACACCTTC
j_call: TRBJ1-2
v_call: TRBV7-2
d_call: NA
clone_size: few
cdr3_length: 14

cdr3_aa: CASVVTNTGELFF
cdr3_nt: TGTGCCAGCGTCGTCACGAACACCGGGGAGCTGTTTTTT
j_call: TRBJ2-2
v_call: TRBV5-4
d_call: NA
clone_size: NA
cdr3_length: 13

cdr3_aa: CASSSERGGTYEQYF
cdr3_nt: TGTGCCAGCAGCTCGGAGCGGGGGGGGACCTACGAGCAGTACTTC
j_call: TRBJ2-7
v_call: TRBV7-2
d_call: TRBD2
clone_size: few
cdr3_length: 15

cdr3_aa: CASSSRAGGEKLFF
cdr3_nt: TGTGCCAGCAGCTCGCGAGCAGGGGGGGAAAAACTGTTTTTT
j_call: TRBJ1-4
v_call: TRBV5-5
d_call: TRBD1
clone_size: few
cdr3_length: 14

cdr3_aa: CASWSPNEKLFF
cdr3_nt: TGTGCCAGCTGGTCCCCCAATGAAAAACTGTTTTTT
j_call: TRBJ1-4
v_call: TRBV6-6
d_call: NA
clone_size: NA
cdr3_length: 12

cdr3_aa: CSVEDLYWEGNYGYTF
cdr3_nt: TGCAGCGTTGAAGATCTATACTGGGAGGGTAACTATGGCTACACCTTC
j_call: TRBJ1-2
v_call: TRBV29-1
d_call: NA
clone_size: many
cdr3_length: 16

cdr3_aa: CASRDLDTQYF
cdr3_nt: TGTGCCAGCAGGGATTTAGATACGCAGTATTTT
j_call: TRBJ2-3
v_call: TRBV6-5
d_call: NA
clone_size: NA
cdr3_length: 11

cdr3_aa: CASSPSTGNTIYF
cdr3_nt: TGTGCCAGCAGCCCCAGCACTGGAAACACCATATATTTT
j_call: TRBJ1-3
v_call: TRBV9
d_call: NA
clone_size: once
cdr3_length: 13

cdr3_aa: CASSSALGPGAF
cdr3_nt: TGTGCCAGCAGTTCGGCTTTAGGGCCAGGGGCCTTC
j_call: TRBJ1-2
v_call: TRBV28
d_call: NA
clone_size: many
cdr3_length: 12

cdr3_aa: CASSDYADTQYF
cdr3_nt: TGTGCCAGCAGTGACTACGCAGATACGCAGTATTTT
j_call: TRBJ2-3
v_call: TRBV2
d_call: NA
clone_size: few
cdr3_length: 12

cdr3_aa: CASSVDPSGVYEQYF
cdr3_nt: TGTGCCAGCAGCGTAGATCCTAGCGGGGTGTACGAGCAGTACTTC
j_call: TRBJ2-7
v_call: TRBV9
d_call: TRBD2
clone_size: few
cdr3_length: 15

cdr3_aa: CASSLSVHYGYTF
cdr3_nt: TGTGCCAGCAGCTTATCGGTTCATTATGGCTACACCTTC
j_call: TRBJ1-2
v_call: TRBV5-6
d_call: NA
clone_size: few
cdr3_length: 13

cdr3_aa: CASSRTSSSYEQYF
cdr3_nt: TGCGCCAGCAGCAGGACGTCAAGCTCCTACGAGCAGTACTTC
j_call: TRBJ2-7
v_call: TRBV5-1
d_call: NA
clone_size: NA
cdr3_length: 14

cdr3_aa: CASSPRTSGRVGVTGELFF
cdr3_nt: TGCGCCAGCAGCCCAAGGACTAGCGGGAGGGTCGGTGTTACCGGGGAGCTGTTTTTT
j_call: TRBJ2-2
v_call: TRBV5-1
d_call: TRBD2
clone_size: NA
cdr3_length: 19

cdr3_aa: CASSPRSTSDTGELFF
cdr3_nt: TGTGCCAGCTCACCACGCTCTACTAGCGACACCGGGGAGCTGTTTTTT
j_call: TRBJ2-2
v_call: TRBV18
d_call: TRBD2
clone_size: NA
cdr3_length: 16

cdr3_aa: CSGGLAGDNEQFF
cdr3_nt: TGCAGCGGGGGACTAGCGGGGGACAATGAGCAGTTCTTC
j_call: TRBJ2-1
v_call: TRBV29-1
d_call: TRBD2
clone_size: NA
cdr3_length: 13

cdr3_aa: CASSSLSVETQYF
cdr3_nt: TGTGCCAGCAGCTCCCTATCGGTAGAGACCCAGTACTTC
j_call: TRBJ2-5
v_call: TRBV13
d_call: NA
clone_size: NA
cdr3_length: 13

cdr3_aa: CASSFAGGGEQYF
cdr3_nt: TGTGCCAGCAGCTTTGCGGGAGGGGGAGAGCAGTACTTC
j_call: TRBJ2-7
v_call: TRBV11-2
d_call: TRBD2
clone_size: few
cdr3_length: 13

cdr3_aa: CASSPLRSSYYGYTF
cdr3_nt: TGTGCCAGCAGCCCCCTAAGGTCCTCTTACTATGGCTACACCTTC
j_call: TRBJ1-2
v_call: TRBV7-8
d_call: NA
clone_size: few
cdr3_length: 15

cdr3_aa: CASSLTAESNTEAFF
cdr3_nt: TGTGCCAGCAGCTTAACGGCGGAGTCGAACACTGAAGCTTTCTTT
j_call: TRBJ1-1
v_call: TRBV7-9
d_call: NA
clone_size: many
cdr3_length: 15

cdr3_aa: CASSLDSRSASGNTIYF
cdr3_nt: TGTGCCAGCAGCTTAGATTCTCGCTCGGCCTCTGGAAACACCATATATTTT
j_call: TRBJ1-3
v_call: TRBV11-2
d_call: NA
clone_size: many
cdr3_length: 17

cdr3_aa: CASSPSFASNQPQHF
cdr3_nt: TGTGCCAGCAGCCCCTCCTTTGCTAGCAATCAGCCCCAGCATTTT
j_call: TRBJ1-5
v_call: TRBV27
d_call: NA
clone_size: many
cdr3_length: 15

cdr3_aa: CASSQDYNRQVGELFF
cdr3_nt: TGCGCCAGCAGCCAAGATTACAACAGGCAGGTCGGGGAGCTGTTTTTT
j_call: TRBJ2-2
v_call: TRBV4-3
d_call: NA
clone_size: few
cdr3_length: 16

cdr3_aa: CATRTSGNYEQYF
cdr3_nt: TGTGCCACCCGGACTAGCGGCAACTACGAGCAGTACTTC
j_call: TRBJ2-7
v_call: TRBV27
d_call: TRBD2
clone_size: few
cdr3_length: 13